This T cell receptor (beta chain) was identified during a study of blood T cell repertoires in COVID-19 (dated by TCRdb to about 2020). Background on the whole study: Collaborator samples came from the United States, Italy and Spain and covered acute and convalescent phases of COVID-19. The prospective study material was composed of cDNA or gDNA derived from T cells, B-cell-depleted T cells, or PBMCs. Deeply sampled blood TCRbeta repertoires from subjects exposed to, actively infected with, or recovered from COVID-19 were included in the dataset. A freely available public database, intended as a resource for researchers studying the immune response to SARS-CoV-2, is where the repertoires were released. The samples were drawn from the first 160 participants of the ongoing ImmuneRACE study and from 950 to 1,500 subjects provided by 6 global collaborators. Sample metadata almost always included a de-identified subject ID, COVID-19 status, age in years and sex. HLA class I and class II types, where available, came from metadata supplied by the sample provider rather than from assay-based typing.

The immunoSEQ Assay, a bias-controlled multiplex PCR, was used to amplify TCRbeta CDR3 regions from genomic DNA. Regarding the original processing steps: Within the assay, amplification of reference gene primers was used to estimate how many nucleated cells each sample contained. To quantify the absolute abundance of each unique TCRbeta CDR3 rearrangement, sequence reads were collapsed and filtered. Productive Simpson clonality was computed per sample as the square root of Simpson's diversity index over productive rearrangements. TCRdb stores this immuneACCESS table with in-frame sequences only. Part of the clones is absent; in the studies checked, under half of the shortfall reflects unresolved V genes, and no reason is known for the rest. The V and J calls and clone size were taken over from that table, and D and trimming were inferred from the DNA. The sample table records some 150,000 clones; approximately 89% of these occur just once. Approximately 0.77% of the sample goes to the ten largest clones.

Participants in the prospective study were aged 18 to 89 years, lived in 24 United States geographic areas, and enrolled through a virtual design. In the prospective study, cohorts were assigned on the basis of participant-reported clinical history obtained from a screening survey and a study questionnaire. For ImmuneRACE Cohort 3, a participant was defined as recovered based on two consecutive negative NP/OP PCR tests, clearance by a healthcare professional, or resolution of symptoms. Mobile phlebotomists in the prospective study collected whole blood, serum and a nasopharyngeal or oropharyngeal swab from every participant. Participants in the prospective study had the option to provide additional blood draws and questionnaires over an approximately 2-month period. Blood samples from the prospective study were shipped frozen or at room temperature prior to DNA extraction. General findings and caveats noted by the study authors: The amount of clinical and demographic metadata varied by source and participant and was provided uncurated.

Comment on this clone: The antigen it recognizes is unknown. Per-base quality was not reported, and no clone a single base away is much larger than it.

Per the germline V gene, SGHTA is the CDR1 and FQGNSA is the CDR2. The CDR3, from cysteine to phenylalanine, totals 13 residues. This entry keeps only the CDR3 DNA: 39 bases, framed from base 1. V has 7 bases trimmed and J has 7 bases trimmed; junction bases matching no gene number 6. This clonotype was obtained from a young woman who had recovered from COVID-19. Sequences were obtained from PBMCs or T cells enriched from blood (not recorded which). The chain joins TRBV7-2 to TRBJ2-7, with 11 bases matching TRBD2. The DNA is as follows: TGTGCCAGCACACTAGCGGGAGTGGGGGAGCAGTACTTC. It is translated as CASTLAGVGEQYF.